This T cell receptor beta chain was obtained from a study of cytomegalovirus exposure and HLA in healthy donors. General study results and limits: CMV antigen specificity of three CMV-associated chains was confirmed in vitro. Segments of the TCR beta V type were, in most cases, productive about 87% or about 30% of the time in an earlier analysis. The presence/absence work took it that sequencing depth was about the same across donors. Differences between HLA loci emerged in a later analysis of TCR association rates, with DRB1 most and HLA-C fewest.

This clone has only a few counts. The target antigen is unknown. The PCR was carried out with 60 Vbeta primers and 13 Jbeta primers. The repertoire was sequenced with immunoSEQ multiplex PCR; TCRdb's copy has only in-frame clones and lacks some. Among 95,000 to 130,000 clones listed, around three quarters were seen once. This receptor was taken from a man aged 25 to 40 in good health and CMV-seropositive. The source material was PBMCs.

The CDR3 coding sequence is TGTGCCAGCAGCCCCGCGGGGGGAGGTGTTGAAAAACTGTTTTTT. It is translated as CASSPAGGGVEKLFF. V is TRBV5-4 and J is TRBJ1-4; D is perhaps TRBD1 (5 bases). Trimming took 4 bases from V and 7 from J, leaving 17 bases between them. The CDR3 is 15 amino acids. Germline V lookup: CDR1 SGHNT, CDR2 YYREEE (reference sequence).